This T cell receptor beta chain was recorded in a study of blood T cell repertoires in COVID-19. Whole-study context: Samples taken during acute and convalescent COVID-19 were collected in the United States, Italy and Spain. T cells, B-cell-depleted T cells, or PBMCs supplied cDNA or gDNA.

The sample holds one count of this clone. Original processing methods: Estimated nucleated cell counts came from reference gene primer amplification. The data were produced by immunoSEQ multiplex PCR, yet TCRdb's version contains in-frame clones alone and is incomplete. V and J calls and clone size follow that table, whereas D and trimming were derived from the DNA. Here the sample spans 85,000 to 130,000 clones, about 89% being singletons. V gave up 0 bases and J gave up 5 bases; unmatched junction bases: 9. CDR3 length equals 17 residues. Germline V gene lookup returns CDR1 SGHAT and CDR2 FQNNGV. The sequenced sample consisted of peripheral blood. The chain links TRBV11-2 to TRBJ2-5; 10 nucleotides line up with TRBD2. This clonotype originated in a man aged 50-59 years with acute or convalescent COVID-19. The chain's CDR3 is CASSLDLAGAVGETQYF. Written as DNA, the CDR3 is TGTGCCAGCAGCTTAGATCTAGCGGGAGCTGTAGGGGAGACCCAGTACTTC.